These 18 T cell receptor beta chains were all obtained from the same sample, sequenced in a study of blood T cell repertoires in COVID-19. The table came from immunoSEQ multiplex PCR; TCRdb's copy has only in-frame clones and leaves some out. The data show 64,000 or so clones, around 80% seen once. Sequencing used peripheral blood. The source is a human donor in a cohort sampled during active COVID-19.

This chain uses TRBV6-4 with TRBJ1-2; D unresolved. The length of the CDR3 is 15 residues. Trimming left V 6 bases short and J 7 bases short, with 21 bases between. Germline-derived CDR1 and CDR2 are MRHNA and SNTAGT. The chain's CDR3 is CASSATNSPAGGYTF. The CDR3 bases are TGTGCCAGCAGCGCGACAAACTCTCCAGCGGGTGGCTACACCTTC.

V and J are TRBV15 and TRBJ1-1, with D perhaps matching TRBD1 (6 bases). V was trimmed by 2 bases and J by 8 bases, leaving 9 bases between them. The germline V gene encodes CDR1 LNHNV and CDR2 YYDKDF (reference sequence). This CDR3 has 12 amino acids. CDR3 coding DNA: TGTGCCACCAGCAGAAGAGACAGGGAAGCTTTCTTT. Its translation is CATSRRDREAFF.

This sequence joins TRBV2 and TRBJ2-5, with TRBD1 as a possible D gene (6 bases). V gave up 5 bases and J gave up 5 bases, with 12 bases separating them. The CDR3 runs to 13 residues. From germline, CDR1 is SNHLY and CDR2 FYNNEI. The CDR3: CASSRRGYETQYF. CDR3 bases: TGTGCCAGCAGTCGCAGGGGCTATGAGACCCAGTACTTC.

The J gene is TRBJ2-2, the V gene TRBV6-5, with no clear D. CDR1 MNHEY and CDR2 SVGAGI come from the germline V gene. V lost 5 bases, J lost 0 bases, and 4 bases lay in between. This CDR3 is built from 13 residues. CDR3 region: CASSPSNTGELFF. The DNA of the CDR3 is TGTGCCAGCAGTCCCTCGAACACCGGGGAGCTGTTTTTT.

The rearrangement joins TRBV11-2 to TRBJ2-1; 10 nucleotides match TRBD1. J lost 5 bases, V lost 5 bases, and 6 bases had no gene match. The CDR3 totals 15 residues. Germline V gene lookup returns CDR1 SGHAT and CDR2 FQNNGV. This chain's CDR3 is CASSGRDRGDNEQFF. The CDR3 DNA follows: TGTGCCAGCAGCGGCCGGGACAGGGGTGACAATGAGCAGTTCTTC.

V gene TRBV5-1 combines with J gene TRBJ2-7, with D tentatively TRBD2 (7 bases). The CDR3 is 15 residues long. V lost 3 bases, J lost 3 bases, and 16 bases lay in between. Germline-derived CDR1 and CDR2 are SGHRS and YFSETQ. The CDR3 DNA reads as TGCGCCAGCAGCTCGGGGGGACACGAGGGCTACGAGCAGTACTTC. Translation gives CASSSGGHEGYEQYF.

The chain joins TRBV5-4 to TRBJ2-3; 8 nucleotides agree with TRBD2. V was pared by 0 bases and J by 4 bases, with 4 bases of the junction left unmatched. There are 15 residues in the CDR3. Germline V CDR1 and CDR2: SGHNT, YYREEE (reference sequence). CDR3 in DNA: TGTGCCAGCAGCTTGGGAGGGACTAGTTCAGATACGCAGTATTTT. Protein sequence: CASSLGGTSSDTQYF.

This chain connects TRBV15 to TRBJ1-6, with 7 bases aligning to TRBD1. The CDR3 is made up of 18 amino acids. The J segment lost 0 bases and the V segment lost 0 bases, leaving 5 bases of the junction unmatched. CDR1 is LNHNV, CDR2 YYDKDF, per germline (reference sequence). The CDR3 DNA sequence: TGTGCCACCAGCAGAGACAGGGGGATTCGCTCCTATAATTCACCCCTCCACTTT. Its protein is CATSRDRGIRSYNSPLHF. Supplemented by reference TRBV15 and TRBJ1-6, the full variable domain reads DAMVIQNPRYQVTQFGKPVTLSCSQTLNHNVMYWYQQKSSQAPKLLFHYYDKDFNNEADTPDNFQSRRPNTSFCFLDIRSPGLGDTAMYLCATSRDRGIRSYNSPLHFGNGTRLTVT.

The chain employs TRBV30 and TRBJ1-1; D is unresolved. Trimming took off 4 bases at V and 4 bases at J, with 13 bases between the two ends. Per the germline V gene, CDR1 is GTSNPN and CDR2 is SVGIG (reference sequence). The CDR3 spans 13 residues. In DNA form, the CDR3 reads TGTGCCTGGAAAGATGGCAGGCGCACTGAAGCTTTCTTT. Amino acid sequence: CAWKDGRRTEAFF.

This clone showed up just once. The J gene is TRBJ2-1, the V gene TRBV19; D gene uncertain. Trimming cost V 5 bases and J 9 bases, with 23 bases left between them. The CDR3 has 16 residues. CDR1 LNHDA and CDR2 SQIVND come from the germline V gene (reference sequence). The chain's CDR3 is CASSLLFAIVPGEQFF. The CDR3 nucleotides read TGTGCCAGTAGTCTCCTTTTCGCAATTGTCCCCGGTGAGCAGTTCTTC.

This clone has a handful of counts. The CDR3 DNA reads TGTGCCAGCAGCCCAGTGGACACCGGGGAGCTGTTTTTT. This codes for CASSPVDTGELFF. This chain connects TRBV5-5 to TRBJ2-2; D call uncertain. The CDR3 contains 13 residues. Per germline, CDR1 SGHKS and CDR2 YYEKEE (reference sequence). The V end was cut by 4 bases, the J end by 3 bases, with 7 bases between.

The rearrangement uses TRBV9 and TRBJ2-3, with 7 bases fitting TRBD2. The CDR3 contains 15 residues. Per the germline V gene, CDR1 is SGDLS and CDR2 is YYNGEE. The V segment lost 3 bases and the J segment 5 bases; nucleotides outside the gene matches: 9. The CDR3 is CASSDDSGSKDTQYF. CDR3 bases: TGTGCCAGCAGCGACGATAGCGGGTCGAAAGATACGCAGTATTTT. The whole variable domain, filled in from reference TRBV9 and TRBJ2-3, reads DSGVTQTPKHLITATGQRVTLRCSPRSGDLSVYWYQQSLDQGLQFLIQYYNGEERAKGNILERFSAQQFPDLHSELNLSSLELGDSALYFCASSDDSGSKDTQYFGPGTRLTVL.

The DNA for the CDR3 is TGTGCCAGCAGCGTAGGACTAGCGCTTAACAATGAGCAGTTCTTC. This translates into CASSVGLALNNEQFF. The genes are TRBV9 and TRBJ2-1; 8 bases fit TRBD2. This CDR3 is 15 amino acids long. CDR1 SGDLS and CDR2 YYNGEE come from the germline V gene. Losses at the gene ends were 0 bases for V and 5 bases for J; bases not matched to a gene: 4.

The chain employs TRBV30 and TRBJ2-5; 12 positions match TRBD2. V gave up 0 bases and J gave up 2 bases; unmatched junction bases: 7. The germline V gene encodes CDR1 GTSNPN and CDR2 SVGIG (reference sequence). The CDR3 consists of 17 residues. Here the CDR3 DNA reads TGTGCCTGGAGTGTACTTAAGGGACTAGCGGGTCAAGAGACCCAGTACTTC. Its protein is CAWSVLKGLAGQETQYF. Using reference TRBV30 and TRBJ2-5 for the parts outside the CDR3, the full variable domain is SQTIHQWPATLVQPVGSPLSLECTVEGTSNPNLYWYRQAAGRGLQLLFYSVGIGQISSEVPQNLSASRPQDRQFILSSKKLLLSDSGFYLCAWSVLKGLAGQETQYFGPGTRLLVL.

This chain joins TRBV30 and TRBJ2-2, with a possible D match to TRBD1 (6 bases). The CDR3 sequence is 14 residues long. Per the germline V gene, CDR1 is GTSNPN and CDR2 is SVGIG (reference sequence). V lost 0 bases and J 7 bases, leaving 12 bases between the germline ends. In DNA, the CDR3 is TGTGCCTGGAGTGTGGGGGCGGTCGACGGGGAGCTGTTTTTT. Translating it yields CAWSVGAVDGELFF.

The CDR3 DNA reads as TGTGCCAGCTCACCCGGTCCTAGCGGGAGTAGGTACAATGAGCAGTTCTTC. Translated, it gives CASSPGPSGSRYNEQFF. The rearrangement uses TRBV18 and TRBJ2-1; 10 positions match TRBD2. V was pared by 3 bases and J by 4 bases, with 9 bases of the junction left unmatched. CDR3 size: 17 residues. CDR1 is KGHSH, CDR2 LQKENI, per germline.

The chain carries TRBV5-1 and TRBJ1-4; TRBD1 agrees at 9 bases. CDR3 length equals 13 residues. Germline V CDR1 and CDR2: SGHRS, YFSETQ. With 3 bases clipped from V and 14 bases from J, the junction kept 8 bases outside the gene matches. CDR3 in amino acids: CASSYRQGVSLFF. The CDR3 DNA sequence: TGCGCCAGCAGCTACCGACAGGGGGTAAGCCTGTTTTTT.

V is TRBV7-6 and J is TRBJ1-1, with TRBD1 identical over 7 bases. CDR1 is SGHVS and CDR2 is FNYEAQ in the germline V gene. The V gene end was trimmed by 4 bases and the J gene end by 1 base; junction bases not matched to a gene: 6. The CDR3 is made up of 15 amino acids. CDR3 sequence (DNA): TGTGCCAGCAGCTCGTACAGGGGTCAGAACACTGAAGCTTTCTTT. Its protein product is CASSSYRGQNTEAFF.